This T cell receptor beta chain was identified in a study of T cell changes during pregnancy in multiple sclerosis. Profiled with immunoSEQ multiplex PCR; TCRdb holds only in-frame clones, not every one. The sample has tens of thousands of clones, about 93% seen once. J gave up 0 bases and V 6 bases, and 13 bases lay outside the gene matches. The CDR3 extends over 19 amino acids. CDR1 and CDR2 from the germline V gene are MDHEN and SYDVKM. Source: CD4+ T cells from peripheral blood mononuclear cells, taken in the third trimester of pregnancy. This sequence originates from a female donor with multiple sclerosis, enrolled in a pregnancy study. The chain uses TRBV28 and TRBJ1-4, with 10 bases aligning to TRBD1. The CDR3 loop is CASRTRDRGSRTTNEKLFF. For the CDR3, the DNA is TGTGCCAGCAGGACCAGGGACAGGGGCTCGCGTACAACTAATGAAAAACTGTTTTTT.